These T cell receptor beta chains were read from a single sample in a study of early T cells in non-severe SARS-CoV-2 infection. One entry per CDR3 protein, called by TCRdb with MiXCR from the 5' RACE reads. This sample yields 56,000 or so distinct CDR3 sequences, of which about 11% are seen a single time; over 5% belongs to the top ten. The specimen was whole blood. The receptor set was obtained from an adult who was a healthcare worker with PCR-confirmed SARS-CoV-2 infection or an uninfected control (not recorded which). The CDR3 runs from the conserved cysteine through the conserved F or W. Fields, in order: J gene, V gene, CDR3 protein.

TRBJ2-3 TRBV7-9 CASSSTSGRVTDTQYF
TRBJ2-1 TRBV20-1 CSARSSGGNEQFF
TRBJ1-1 TRBV7-8 CASSLIAGSTLAFF
TRBJ2-1 TRBV7-3 CASSLAPSYNEQFF
TRBJ1-3 TRBV6-6 CASSYSTGNPRNTIYF
TRBJ2-2 TRBV20-1 CSARRGRRATGERFF
TRBJ1-5 TRBV19 CASSPGRDTHSNQPQHF
TRBJ1-2 TRBV7-9 CASSLDGGTNYGYTF
TRBJ2-7 TRBV9 CASSVYEQYF
TRBJ2-1 TRBV20-1 CSANTLGLAGGNEQFF
TRBJ2-7 TRBV18 CASSPDRYEQYF
TRBJ2-2 TRBV5-1 CASSFSLNTGELFF
TRBJ2-1 TRBV6-2/TRBV6-3 CASRLLAGDEQFF
TRBJ1-1 TRBV10-3 CAISELIGVRRPEAFF
TRBJ2-1 TRBV9 CASSVGSSYNEQFF
TRBJ2-1 TRBV12-5 CASGLVTGTSGSEQFF
TRBJ1-6 TRBV10-1 CASSEGGSDSPLHF
TRBJ2-3 TRBV5-6 CASSLLQTESSTDTQYF
TRBJ2-4 TRBV10-2 CASSERTTSFGIAKNIQYF
TRBJ2-5 TRBV6-2/TRBV6-3 CASSHFTTQYF
TRBJ2-3 TRBV6-2/TRBV6-3 CASKKASGSPERYF
TRBJ2-3 TRBV20-1 CSAAEWDTQYF
TRBJ2-1 TRBV5-1 CASSLDSSSYNEQFF
TRBJ2-1 TRBV11-1 CASSVGGSYNEQFF
TRBJ2-1 TRBV7-6 CASSLDRLRVNEQFF
TRBJ2-1 TRBV24-1 CATSDRAGGVNEQFF
TRBJ2-1 TRBV10-2 CASSERLAGISSNEQFF
TRBJ2-7 TRBV5-5 CASSGTVGSIYEQYF
TRBJ2-2 TRBV10-3 CTISDSNTGELFF
TRBJ2-3 TRBV5-1 CASSLAAGEADTQYF
TRBJ2-2 TRBV5-4 CASSSGRTMGTGELFF
TRBJ2-7 TRBV20-1 CSARLAGVNEQYF
TRBJ2-5 TRBV28 CASSSGETQYF
TRBJ2-7 TRBV29-1 CSVADYEQYF
TRBJ2-2 TRBV5-4 CASSLAVSGRGNTGELFF
TRBJ2-3 TRBV19 CASSISGRTDTQYF
TRBJ2-2 TRBV7-9 CASSPHSLVFGTGELFF
TRBJ2-1 TRBV29-1 CSVARFNEQFF
TRBJ1-1 TRBV12-3/TRBV12-4 CASTYRVGTEAFF
TRBJ1-2 TRBV5-1 CASSSGQGAYGYTF
TRBJ2-2 TRBV2 CASSETGAGELFF
TRBJ2-7 TRBV7-9 CASSPGLYEQYF
TRBJ2-7 TRBV20-1 CSATYGTHEQYF
TRBJ2-1 TRBV6-2/TRBV6-3 CASSYRGTSGYNEQFF
TRBJ2-2 TRBV10-3 CAIGSQVPGELFF
TRBJ1-3 TRBV29-1 CSVEDLSGNTIYF
TRBJ2-2 TRBV7-9 CASSPGTGSGTGELFF
TRBJ2-3 TRBV5-1 CASSLIAGGTDTQYF